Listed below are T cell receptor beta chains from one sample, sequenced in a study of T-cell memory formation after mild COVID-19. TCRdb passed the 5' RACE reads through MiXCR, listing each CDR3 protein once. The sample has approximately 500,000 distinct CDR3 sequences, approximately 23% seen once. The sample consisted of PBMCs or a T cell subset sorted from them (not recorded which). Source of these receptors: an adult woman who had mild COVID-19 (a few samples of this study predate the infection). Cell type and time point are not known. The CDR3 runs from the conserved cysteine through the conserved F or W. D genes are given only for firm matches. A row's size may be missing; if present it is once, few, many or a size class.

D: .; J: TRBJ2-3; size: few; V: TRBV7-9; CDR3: CASTFEGFDTQYF; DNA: TGTGCCAGCACCTTTGAGGGATTTGATACGCAGTATTTT
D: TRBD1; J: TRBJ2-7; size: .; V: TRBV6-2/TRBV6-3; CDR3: CATVDRAYYEQYF; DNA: TGTGCCACCGTGGACAGGGCTTACTACGAGCAGTACTTC
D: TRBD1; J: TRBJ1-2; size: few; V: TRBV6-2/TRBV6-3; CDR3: CASSRSSTGGYGYTF; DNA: TGTGCCAGCTCCAGAAGCTCGACAGGGGGTTATGGCTACACCTTC
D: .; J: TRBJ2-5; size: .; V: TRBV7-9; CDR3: CASSLATLGLGKETQYF; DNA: TGTGCCAGCAGCTTAGCGACTCTGGGACTCGGGAAAGAGACCCAGTACTTC
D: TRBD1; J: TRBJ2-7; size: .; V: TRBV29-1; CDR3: CSVEEPGQGYEQYF; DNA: TGCAGCGTTGAAGAGCCGGGACAGGGCTACGAGCAGTACTTC
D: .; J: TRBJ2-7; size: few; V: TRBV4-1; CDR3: CASSFSPVGDYEQYF; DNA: TGCGCCAGCAGCTTCTCGCCCGTAGGTGACTACGAGCAGTACTTC
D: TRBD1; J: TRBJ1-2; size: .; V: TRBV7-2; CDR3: CASSLDSGTGKSSYTF; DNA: TGTGCCAGCAGCTTAGACTCAGGGACAGGGAAGAGCAGCTACACCTTC
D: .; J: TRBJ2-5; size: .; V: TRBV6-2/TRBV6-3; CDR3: CASWGGLQETQYF; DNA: TGTGCCAGCTGGGGGGGCCTCCAAGAGACCCAGTACTTC
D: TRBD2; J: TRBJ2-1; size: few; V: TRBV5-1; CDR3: CASSFRTSGISPNEQFF; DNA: TGCGCCAGCAGCTTTAGGACTAGCGGGATATCCCCCAATGAGCAGTTCTTC
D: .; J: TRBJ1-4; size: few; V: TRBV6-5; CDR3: CASSYVGLGAGRGTNEKLFF; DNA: TGTGCCAGCAGTTACGTGGGTCTTGGGGCCGGAAGGGGAACTAATGAAAAACTGTTTTTT
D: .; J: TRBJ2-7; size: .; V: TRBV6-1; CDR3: CASSERGISYEQYF; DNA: TGTGCCAGCAGTGAAAGAGGGATCTCCTACGAGCAGTACTTC
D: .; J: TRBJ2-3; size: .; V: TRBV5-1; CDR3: CASSLDRGPDTQYF; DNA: TGCGCCAGCAGCTTGGACCGGGGGCCAGATACGCAGTATTTT
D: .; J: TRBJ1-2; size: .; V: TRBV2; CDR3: CASSVDDFGYGYTF; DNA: TGTGCCAGCAGCGTGGACGATTTTGGGTATGGCTACACCTTC
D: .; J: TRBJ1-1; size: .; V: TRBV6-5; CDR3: CASRRGPNTEAFF; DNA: TGTGCCAGCAGACGGGGACCGAACACTGAAGCTTTCTTT
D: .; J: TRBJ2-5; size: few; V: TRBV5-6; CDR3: CASSLAPHQETQYF; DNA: TGTGCCAGCAGCCTAGCGCCGCACCAAGAGACCCAGTACTTC
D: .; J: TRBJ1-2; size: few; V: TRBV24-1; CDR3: CATSDKGVYTF; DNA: TGTGCCACCAGTGACAAGGGGGTCTACACCTTC
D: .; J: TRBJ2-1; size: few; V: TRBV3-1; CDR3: CASTHGTGGEQFF; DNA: TGTGCCAGCACACATGGGACTGGGGGTGAGCAGTTCTTC
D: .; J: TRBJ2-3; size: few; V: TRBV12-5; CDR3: CASGSSTDTQYF; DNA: TGTGCTAGTGGTTCTAGCACAGATACGCAGTATTTT
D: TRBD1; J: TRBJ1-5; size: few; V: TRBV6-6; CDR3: CASGQVNQPQHF; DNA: TGTGCCAGCGGACAGGTGAATCAGCCCCAGCATTTT
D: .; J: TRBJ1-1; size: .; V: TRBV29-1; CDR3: CSVEEGSGEAFF; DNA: TGCAGCGTTGAAGAGGGTTCAGGTGAAGCTTTCTTT
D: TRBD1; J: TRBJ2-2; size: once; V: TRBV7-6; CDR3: CASAGTGFAGELFF; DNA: TGTGCCAGCGCCGGGACAGGATTTGCCGGGGAGCTGTTTTTT
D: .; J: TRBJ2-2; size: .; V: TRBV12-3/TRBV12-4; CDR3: CASSLSESAGELFF; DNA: TGTGCCAGCAGTTTAAGTGAAAGTGCCGGGGAGCTGTTTTTT
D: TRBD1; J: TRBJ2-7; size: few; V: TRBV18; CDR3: CASSPPVGQGAMYEQYF; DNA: TGTGCCAGCTCACCACCGGTGGGACAGGGGGCGATGTACGAGCAGTACTTC
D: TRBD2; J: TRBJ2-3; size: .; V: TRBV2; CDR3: CASRPAQLAGPTDTQYF; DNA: TGTGCCAGCAGACCCGCACAACTAGCGGGGCCCACAGATACGCAGTATTTT
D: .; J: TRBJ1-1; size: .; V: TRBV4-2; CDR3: CASSQDLGQIMNTEAFF; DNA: TGTGCCAGCAGCCAAGATTTAGGGCAGATCATGAACACTGAAGCTTTCTTT
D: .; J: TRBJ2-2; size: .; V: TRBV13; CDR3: CASSLRGPGELFF; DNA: TGTGCCAGCAGCTTACGGGGCCCCGGGGAGCTGTTTTTT
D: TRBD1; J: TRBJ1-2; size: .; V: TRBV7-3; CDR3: CASSIQPGQVGEYGYTF; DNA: TGTGCCAGCAGCATACAACCTGGACAGGTTGGGGAGTATGGCTACACCTTC
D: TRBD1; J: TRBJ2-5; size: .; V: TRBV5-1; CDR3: CASSRQGARSETQYF; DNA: TGCGCCAGCAGCAGACAGGGGGCGCGATCAGAGACCCAGTACTTC
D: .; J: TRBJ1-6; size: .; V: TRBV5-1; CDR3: CASSLVQRGSYNSPLHF; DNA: TGCGCCAGCAGCTTGGTGCAGAGGGGCTCCTATAATTCACCCCTCCACTTT
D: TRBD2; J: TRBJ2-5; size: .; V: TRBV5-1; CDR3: CASSLVLGLAGGFQETQYF; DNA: TGCGCCAGCAGCTTGGTGTTAGGCCTAGCGGGGGGATTTCAAGAGACCCAGTACTTC
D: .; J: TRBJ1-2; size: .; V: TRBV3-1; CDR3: CASRDAWGYTF; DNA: TGTGCCAGCAGGGACGCTTGGGGCTACACCTTC
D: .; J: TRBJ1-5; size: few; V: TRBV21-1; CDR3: CASSKKNPVESNQPQHF; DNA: TGTGCCAGCAGCAAAAAAAATCCGGTGGAGAGCAATCAGCCCCAGCATTTT
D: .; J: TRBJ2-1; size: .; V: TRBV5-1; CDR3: CASSLEGYNNEQFF; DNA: TGCGCCAGCAGCTTGGAAGGGTACAACAATGAGCAGTTCTTC
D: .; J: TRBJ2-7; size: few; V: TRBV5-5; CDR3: CASSLSGQEGYEQYF; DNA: TGTGCCAGCAGCTTATCAGGACAGGAGGGCTACGAGCAGTACTTC
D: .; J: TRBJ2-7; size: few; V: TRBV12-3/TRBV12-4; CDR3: CASRGYRDEQYF; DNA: TGTGCCAGCAGGGGGTACAGGGACGAGCAGTACTTC
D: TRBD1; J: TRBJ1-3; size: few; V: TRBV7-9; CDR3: CASSPGQVSGNTIYF; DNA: TGTGCCAGCAGCCCGGGACAGGTCTCTGGAAACACCATATATTTT
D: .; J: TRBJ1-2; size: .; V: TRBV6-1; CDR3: CASSARTPPYGYTF; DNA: TGTGCCAGCAGTGCGAGGACTCCTCCTTATGGCTACACCTTC
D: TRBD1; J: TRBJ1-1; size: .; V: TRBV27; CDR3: CASSSRQGLMKAEAFF; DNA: TGTGCCAGCAGTTCCCGACAGGGTTTGATGAAGGCTGAAGCTTTCTTT
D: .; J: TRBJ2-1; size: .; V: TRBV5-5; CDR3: CASSYHRESYNEQFF; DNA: TGTGCCAGCAGCTACCACAGGGAATCCTACAATGAGCAGTTCTTC
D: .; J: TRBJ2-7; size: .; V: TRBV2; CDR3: CASSADREYEQYF; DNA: TGTGCCAGCAGTGCGGACAGAGAATACGAGCAGTACTTC
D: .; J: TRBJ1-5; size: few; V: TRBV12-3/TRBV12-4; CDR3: CASSLETVRGGRRRGSNQPQHF; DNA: TGTGCCAGCAGTTTAGAGACGGTTCGGGGGGGGCGGAGAAGAGGAAGCAATCAGCCCCAGCATTTT
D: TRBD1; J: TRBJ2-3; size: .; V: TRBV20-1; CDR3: CSARTPGQGLENEPDTQYF; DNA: TGCAGTGCTAGAACGCCGGGACAGGGGCTTGAGAATGAGCCAGATACGCAGTATTTT
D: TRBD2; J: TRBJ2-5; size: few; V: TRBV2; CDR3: CASMSRTSGSPPYF; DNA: TGTGCCAGCATGAGCAGGACTAGCGGAAGTCCTCCGTACTTC
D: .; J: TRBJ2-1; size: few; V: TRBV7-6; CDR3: CASSRRGYNEQFF; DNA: TGTGCCAGCAGCCGCCGGGGCTACAATGAGCAGTTCTTC
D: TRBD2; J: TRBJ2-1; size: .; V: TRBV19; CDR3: CASSILRGVEDEQFF; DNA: TGTGCCAGTAGTATCCTGCGGGGGGTTGAGGATGAGCAGTTCTTC
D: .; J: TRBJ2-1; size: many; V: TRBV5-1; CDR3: CASSPGHLDEQFF; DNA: TGCGCCAGCAGCCCGGGACACCTCGATGAGCAGTTCTTC
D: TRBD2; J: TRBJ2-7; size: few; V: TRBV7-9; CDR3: CASSLPAAGQQYF; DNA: TGTGCCAGCAGCTTACCGGCAGCGGGGCAGCAGTACTTC
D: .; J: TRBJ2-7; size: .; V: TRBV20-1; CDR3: CSAQPPPRPYEQYF; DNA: TGCAGTGCTCAACCGCCTCCCAGGCCTTACGAGCAGTACTTC